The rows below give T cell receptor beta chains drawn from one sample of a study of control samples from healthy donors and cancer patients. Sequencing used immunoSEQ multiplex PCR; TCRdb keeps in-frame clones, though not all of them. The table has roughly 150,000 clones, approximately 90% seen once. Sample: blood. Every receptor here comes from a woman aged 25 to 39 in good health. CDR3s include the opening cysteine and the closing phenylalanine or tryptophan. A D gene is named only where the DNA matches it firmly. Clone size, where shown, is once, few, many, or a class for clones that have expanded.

DNA: TGTGCCAGCAGCTTACCACAGGGACAGGGGGCTGGCTACACCTTC
CDR3: CASSLPQGQGAGYTF
J: TRBJ1-2
size: NA
D: TRBD1
V: TRBV7-9

DNA: TGTGCCATCAGTGTCCAGGGTGGGGGCCTCAATGAGCAGTTCTTC
CDR3: CAISVQGGGLNEQFF
J: TRBJ2-1
size: NA
D: NA
V: TRBV10-3

DNA: TGTGCCAGTAGTATGAGACTAAGGGAGACCCAGTACTTC
CDR3: CASSMRLRETQYF
J: TRBJ2-5
size: NA
D: NA
V: TRBV19

DNA: TGTGCCAGCAGCCAAGATGGCCCAAGGGCGGGAGGATGGGAGACCCAGTACTTC
CDR3: CASSQDGPRAGGWETQYF
J: TRBJ2-5
size: NA
D: TRBD2
V: TRBV3-1/TRBV3-2

DNA: TGTGCCATCAGTGGGAGCTACGAGCAGTACTTC
CDR3: CAISGSYEQYF
J: TRBJ2-7
size: NA
D: NA
V: TRBV10-3

DNA: TGTGCCAGCAGCAAAACGGAGAACACTGAAGCTTTCTTT
CDR3: CASSKTENTEAFF
J: TRBJ1-1
size: NA
D: NA
V: TRBV9

DNA: TGCAGCGTTGGGGAAACAGTGAATTTACCCCTCCACTTT
CDR3: CSVGETVNLPLHF
J: TRBJ1-6
size: NA
D: NA
V: TRBV29-1

DNA: TGTGCCAGCAGCCAACTCAGCGGAGGGGCCTACCGGACCCAGTACTTC
CDR3: CASSQLSGGAYRTQYF
J: TRBJ2-5
size: NA
D: NA
V: TRBV14

DNA: TGTGCCAGCAGTTTCCAGGGCGACTATGGCTACACCTTC
CDR3: CASSFQGDYGYTF
J: TRBJ1-2
size: few
D: NA
V: TRBV11-2

DNA: TGTGCCAGCATACTCTCTGGGGCCAACGTCCTGACTTTC
CDR3: CASILSGANVLTF
J: TRBJ2-6
size: NA
D: NA
V: TRBV12-3/TRBV12-4

DNA: TGTGCCTGGAGCAATCCCGGGATTAATGAAAAACTGTTTTTT
CDR3: CAWSNPGINEKLFF
J: TRBJ1-4
size: NA
D: NA
V: TRBV30

DNA: TGTGCCAGCAGCTCCCCCCCTAGCGGTACTAGCACAGATACGCAGTATTTT
CDR3: CASSSPPSGTSTDTQYF
J: TRBJ2-3
size: NA
D: TRBD2
V: TRBV7-9

DNA: TGTGCCAGCAGCTGGGGGGCCGGGACTCTCTACACTGAAGCTTTCTTT
CDR3: CASSWGAGTLYTEAFF
J: TRBJ1-1
size: NA
D: NA
V: TRBV6-6

DNA: TGTGCCAGCAGTTACGGCGGGGTCAACGAGCAGTACTTC
CDR3: CASSYGGVNEQYF
J: TRBJ2-7
size: NA
D: NA
V: TRBV6-6

DNA: TGTGCCAGCAGCCAAGGCACTGGGGACAGCAATCAGCCCCAGCATTTT
CDR3: CASSQGTGDSNQPQHF
J: TRBJ1-5
size: once
D: NA
V: TRBV3-1/TRBV3-2

DNA: TGTGCCAGCAGCTTAAAGAGGTGGTGGGACGGATATTACGAGCAGTACTTC
CDR3: CASSLKRWWDGYYEQYF
J: TRBJ2-7
size: NA
D: NA
V: TRBV7-3

DNA: TGTGCCAGCAGGGGGTGGTCCTCCTCCTACGAGCAGTACTTC
CDR3: CASRGWSSSYEQYF
J: TRBJ2-7
size: NA
D: NA
V: TRBV6-5

DNA: TGTGCCAGCAGTGCAAAGACAGACCCCCTCTACGAGCAGTACTTC
CDR3: CASSAKTDPLYEQYF
J: TRBJ2-7
size: NA
D: NA
V: TRBV25-1

DNA: TGTGCCAGCAGTACCCGACTAGCGACTCGAGGCTCCTACGAGCAGTACTTC
CDR3: CASSTRLATRGSYEQYF
J: TRBJ2-7
size: NA
D: TRBD2
V: TRBV28

DNA: TGTGCCAGCAGCTCCAATAGCGGGAGTATCTACGAGCAGTACTTC
CDR3: CASSSNSGSIYEQYF
J: TRBJ2-7
size: NA
D: TRBD2
V: TRBV7-2

DNA: TGTGCCAGCAGCGTAGATGGGGGAGGTGAGCAGTACTTC
CDR3: CASSVDGGGEQYF
J: TRBJ2-7
size: NA
D: NA
V: TRBV9

DNA: TGCGCCAGCAGGGATCCCGGGGAGACCCAGTACTTC
CDR3: CASRDPGETQYF
J: TRBJ2-5
size: NA
D: NA
V: TRBV5-1

DNA: TGTGCCAGTACGCGGGACAGGAGGGCCTCTGGGGCCAACGTCCTGACTTTC
CDR3: CASTRDRRASGANVLTF
J: TRBJ2-6
size: NA
D: TRBD1
V: TRBV28

DNA: TGTGCCAGCAGCCAGGGGTATAGCGGCGAGCAGTACTTC
CDR3: CASSQGYSGEQYF
J: TRBJ2-7
size: NA
D: NA
V: TRBV7-9

DNA: TGTGCCAGCAGTGGGCAAGAGAACACTGAAGCTTTCTTT
CDR3: CASSGQENTEAFF
J: TRBJ1-1
size: NA
D: NA
V: TRBV2

DNA: TGTGCCAGCACTCCGGACGGAATCTCTGGAAACACCATATATTTT
CDR3: CASTPDGISGNTIYF
J: TRBJ1-3
size: once
D: NA
V: TRBV2

DNA: TGCGCCAGCAGTGAGTCTGACAGGGGCAATCAGCCCCAGCATTTT
CDR3: CASSESDRGNQPQHF
J: TRBJ1-5
size: NA
D: TRBD1
V: TRBV10-2

DNA: TGTGCCAGTAGTTTCCGGGACAGGCTCGAGCAGTACTTC
CDR3: CASSFRDRLEQYF
J: TRBJ2-7
size: NA
D: TRBD1
V: TRBV19

DNA: TGTGCCACCGCTCCAGTCCCTCTCTCGTACCAAGAGACCCAGTACTTC
CDR3: CATAPVPLSYQETQYF
J: TRBJ2-5
size: NA
D: NA
V: TRBV15

DNA: TGTGCCAGCAGGGAAGAAAGGGGAACCTACGAGCAGTACTTC
CDR3: CASREERGTYEQYF
J: TRBJ2-7
size: few
D: NA
V: TRBV6-1

DNA: TGTGCCTGGAACCTCCTAGGCAGGGGAGTGAACACTGAAGCTTTCTTT
CDR3: CAWNLLGRGVNTEAFF
J: TRBJ1-1
size: NA
D: NA
V: TRBV30

DNA: TGTGCCAGCAGCCAATCGGCATTTGAAGCTTTCTTT
CDR3: CASSQSAFEAFF
J: TRBJ1-1
size: NA
D: NA
V: TRBV16

DNA: TGCAGTGCTAGTACCGGGGGCCGCGGAGAGACCCAGTACTTC
CDR3: CSASTGGRGETQYF
J: TRBJ2-5
size: NA
D: NA
V: TRBV20-1

DNA: TGTGCCAGCAGCGCCCAGGGGAGTAGCACTGAAGCTTTCTTT
CDR3: CASSAQGSSTEAFF
J: TRBJ1-1
size: NA
D: NA
V: TRBV7-3

DNA: TGTGCCAGCAGCAACCCCTGCCGGGCCCGGGGGCAGTTCTTC
CDR3: CASSNPCRARGQFF
J: TRBJ2-1
size: NA
D: NA
V: TRBV21-1

DNA: TGTGCCAGCAGTGAAGGAAAAGGGGGGCACACTGAAGCTTTCTTT
CDR3: CASSEGKGGHTEAFF
J: TRBJ1-1
size: NA
D: NA
V: TRBV2

DNA: TGCGCCAGGGGCGTGCTAGCAAGCTACGAGCAGTACTTC
CDR3: CARGVLASYEQYF
J: TRBJ2-7
size: NA
D: NA
V: TRBV23-1

DNA: TGCGCCAGCAGCTTGGCAGTGGGACTAGCGGGAGCCTATGAGCAGTTCTTC
CDR3: CASSLAVGLAGAYEQFF
J: TRBJ2-1
size: once
D: TRBD2
V: TRBV5-1

DNA: TGCGCCAGCAGCCAAGAGGTAGCACAGACCTACAATGAGCAGTTCTTC
CDR3: CASSQEVAQTYNEQFF
J: TRBJ2-1
size: NA
D: NA
V: TRBV4-1

DNA: TGTGCCAGCAACTCTAAAGTGAACACTGAAGCTTTCTTT
CDR3: CASNSKVNTEAFF
J: TRBJ1-1
size: NA
D: NA
V: TRBV21-1